Below are 25 T cell receptor beta chains sequenced from a single sample in a study of blood T cell repertoires in COVID-19. Clones were read by immunoSEQ multiplex PCR, and TCRdb kept only the in-frame ones, dropping some. This table has 200,000 to 300,000 clones, 85% to 90% appearing once. Sequencing input: peripheral blood. The origin of the receptors is a woman aged 40 to 55 with acute or convalescent COVID-19.

This clone was detected only a few times. This rearrangement joins TRBV14 to TRBJ2-2; D gene unclear. V lost 3 bases, J lost 0 bases, and 5 bases lay in between. The CDR3 spans 14 residues. Per the germline V gene, CDR1 is SGHDN and CDR2 is FVKESK. CDR3 residues: CASSHQANTGELFF. DNA of the CDR3: TGTGCCAGCAGCCATCAGGCGAACACCGGGGAGCTGTTTTTT.

This sequence joins TRBV4-1 and TRBJ2-5, with 7 positions matching TRBD1. V trimming: 6 bases; J trimming: 1 base; junction bases outside the gene matches: 8. Germline-derived CDR1 and CDR2 are MGHRA and YSYEKL. There are 15 residues in the CDR3. CDR3 bases: TGCGCCAGCAGGGCAAGGACAGGATCCCAAGAGACCCAGTACTTC. This translates into CASRARTGSQETQYF.

The rearrangement links TRBV10-1 to TRBJ1-1; 8 positions agree with TRBD1. This CDR3 is 13 amino acids long. Germline V gene data show CDR1 as WNHNN and CDR2 as SYGVQD (reference sequence). The junction had 2 bases not matched to a gene; V was cut back by 6 bases and J by 2 bases. The DNA for the CDR3 is TGCGCCAGCAGGGACAGGGTTAACACTGAAGCTTTCTTT. Residues: CASRDRVNTEAFF.

V gene TRBV30 combines with J gene TRBJ1-6, with 7 bases aligning to TRBD1. After removal of 3 bases from V and 7 bases from J, the junction contained 9 bases not matched to a gene. The CDR3 sequence is 15 residues long. Germline V CDR1 and CDR2: GTSNPN, SVGIG (reference sequence). In DNA form, the CDR3 reads TGTGCCTGGAGCGCTATAGGGACAGTCAATTCACCCCTCCACTTT. The encoded protein is CAWSAIGTVNSPLHF.

The chain carries TRBV2 and TRBJ1-2; D not resolved. CDR1 is SNHLY and CDR2 is FYNNEI in the germline V gene. This CDR3 region has 11 residues. Trimming cost V 6 bases and J 3 bases, with 5 bases left between them. The CDR3 is CASSPYYGYTF. The CDR3 DNA is TGTGCCAGCAGCCCGTACTATGGCTACACCTTC.

This clone has a single count. The chain is built from TRBV24-1 and TRBJ1-2; TRBD1 matches 9 bases. With 3 bases clipped from V and 4 bases from J, the junction kept 8 bases outside the gene matches. Looked up from germline, CDR1 is KGHDR and CDR2 is SFDVKD. CDR3 size: 16 residues. Here the CDR3 DNA reads TGTGCCACCAGTGATGATTCGGACAGGGGCAGCTATGGCTACACCTTC. Protein sequence: CATSDDSDRGSYGYTF.

V gene TRBV9 combines with J gene TRBJ1-1; no clear D. CDR1 is SGDLS, CDR2 YYNGEE, per germline. The CDR3 length is 11 residues. Between the trimmed V and J ends, which lost 4 bases and 4 bases, there was a span of 5 bases. The CDR3 region has the DNA TGTGCCAGCAGCTCGGGCACTGAAGCTTTCTTT. It yields the protein CASSSGTEAFF.

The CDR3 nucleotides read TGTGCCAGCAGCCAGAGGGGTGGAGGGCAAACTGAAGCTTTCTTT. Translating gives CASSQRGGGQTEAFF. The genes are TRBV4-2 and TRBJ1-1; perhaps TRBD1 as D (5 bases). From germline, CDR1 is LGHNA and CDR2 YNFKEQ. CDR3 length: 15 amino acids. Trimming left V 3 bases short and J 5 bases short, with 16 bases between.

The CDR3 DNA sequence: TGTGCCAGCAGTGATCAATCCGACAGTAGGTCTGGAAACACCATATATTTT. It yields the protein CASSDQSDSRSGNTIYF. The chain recombines TRBV2 with TRBJ1-3; the D gene is possibly TRBD1 (5 bases). Trimming shortened V by 3 bases and J by 1 base, and 16 bases separated the two germline ends. Germline values: CDR1 SNHLY, CDR2 FYNNEI. The CDR3 is made up of 17 amino acids.

This chain joins TRBV5-5 and TRBJ2-5; TRBD2 is a possible D gene (6 bases). CDR3 length: 12 amino acids. The germline V gene encodes CDR1 SGHKS and CDR2 YYEKEE (reference sequence). V was clipped by 7 bases and J by 4 bases, with 11 bases between them. The CDR3, as DNA: TGTGCCAGCTGGTCGGGGGTAGAGACCCAGTACTTC. Amino acids: CASWSGVETQYF.

This rearrangement joins TRBV3-1 (or the pseudogene TRBV3-2) to TRBJ1-6; 9 nucleotides agree with TRBD1. Germline V gene lookup returns CDR1 LGHDT and CDR2 YNNKEL (reference sequence). V gave up 2 bases and J gave up 7 bases; unmatched junction bases: 6. This CDR3 is built from 16 residues. The CDR3 region is CASSQPTGGRNSPLHF. CDR3 bases: TGTGCCAGCAGCCAACCGACAGGGGGTAGGAATTCACCCCTCCACTTT.

This sequence joins TRBV24-1 and TRBJ2-1; a weak D match, TRBD2 (5 bases). This CDR3 is built from 16 residues. V lost 4 bases and J lost 1, with 13 bases in between. Germline CDR1 reads KGHDR; CDR2 reads SFDVKD. The CDR3 DNA reads as TGTGCCACCAGTGACTCCGCGGGCCGATCCTACAATGAGCAGTTCTTC. Its protein product is CATSDSAGRSYNEQFF.

The chain combines TRBV19 with TRBJ1-2, with 7 bases that match TRBD1. The germline V gene has CDR1 LNHDA and CDR2 SQIVND (reference sequence). The CDR3 is 16 residues long. V gave up 4 bases and J gave up 0 bases; unmatched junction bases: 8. The CDR3 here is CASSRGQLSSNYGYTF. For the CDR3, the DNA is TGTGCCAGTAGTAGGGGACAGCTTTCCTCTAACTATGGCTACACCTTC.

This clone was counted once. The chain links TRBV6-1 to TRBJ1-5; TRBD1 aligns across 9 bases. Germline V gene data show CDR1 as MNHNS and CDR2 as SASEGT. There are 15 residues in the CDR3. Losses at the gene ends were 2 bases for V and 2 bases for J; bases not matched to a gene: 1. CDR3: CASSERTGGNQPQHF. CDR3 sequence (DNA): TGTGCCAGCAGTGAACGGACAGGGGGCAATCAGCCCCAGCATTTT.

The gene calls are TRBV12-3 or TRBV12-4 and TRBJ1-2; TRBD1 agrees at 9 bases. The CDR3 has 13 amino acids. V trimming: 3 bases; J trimming: 5 bases; junction bases outside the gene matches: 1. CDR3 region: CASSLGTGYGYTF. CDR3 sequence (DNA): TGTGCCAGCAGTTTGGGGACAGGGTATGGCTACACCTTC.

The V and J genes are TRBV2 and TRBJ1-2; D unresolved. V was cut by 3 bases and J by 2 bases, with 13 bases left in between. Germline loops: CDR1 SNHLY, CDR2 FYNNEI. This CDR3 spans 15 amino acids. The CDR3 DNA sequence: TGTGCCAGCAGTGACATGAGGGAGGCCAACTATGGCTACACCTTC. Translated: CASSDMREANYGYTF.

V is TRBV2 and J is TRBJ1-2; 7 bases are a match to TRBD1. The V gene end was trimmed by 8 bases and the J gene end by 2 bases; junction bases not matched to a gene: 17. CDR3 length: 17 residues. Germline V lookup: CDR1 SNHLY, CDR2 FYNNEI. Written as DNA, the CDR3 is TGTGCCAGCGTCTTAGCATGGGCGCCGACAGGGAACTATGGCTACACCTTC. It translates to CASVLAWAPTGNYGYTF. Complete variable domain (other parts from reference TRBV2 and TRBJ1-2): EPEVTQTPSHQVTQMGQEVILRCVPISNHLYFYWYRQILGQKVEFLVSFYNNEISEKSEIFDDQFSVERPDGSNFTLKIRSTKLEDSAMYFCASVLAWAPTGNYGYTFGSGTRLTVV.

This chain connects TRBV28 to TRBJ1-6, with D possibly TRBD1 on 5 matching bases. Trimming shortened V by 3 bases and J by 10 bases, and 19 bases separated the two germline ends. The CDR3 extends over 16 amino acids. Per germline, CDR1 MDHEN and CDR2 SYDVKM. CDR3 in DNA: TGTGCCAGCAGTTTGTCCAGGGCTCTGTGGGGATCACCCCTCCACTTT. It is translated as CASSLSRALWGSPLHF.

This sequence joins TRBV7-7 and TRBJ2-3, with D possibly TRBD2 on 5 matching bases. Germline V gives CDR1 SSHAT, CDR2 FNYEAQ (reference sequence). Trimming shortened V by 5 bases and J by 3 bases, and 15 bases separated the two germline ends. This CDR3 has 15 residues. The CDR3, as DNA: TGTGCCAGCAGCATAAGCGGAACGGGGACAGATACGCAGTATTTT. Protein sequence: CASSISGTGTDTQYF.

The gene calls are TRBV5-1 and TRBJ1-2, with 8 nucleotides matching TRBD1. The junction had 5 bases not matched to a gene; V was cut back by 4 bases and J by 3 bases. The CDR3 consists of 14 residues. The germline CDR1 and CDR2 sequences are SGHRS and YFSETQ. CDR3 DNA sequence: TGCGCCAGCAGCCCGGGACAGGCCGACTATGGCTACACCTTC. Encoded protein: CASSPGQADYGYTF. The variable domain in full, completed from reference TRBV5-1 and TRBJ1-2, reads KAGVTQTPRYLIKTRGQQVTLSCSPISGHRSVSWYQQTPGQGLQFLFEYFSETQRNKGNFPGRFSGRQFSNSRSEMNVSTLELGDSALYLCASSPGQADYGYTFGSGTRLTVV.

V is TRBV6-6 and J is TRBJ1-6; 7 nucleotides match TRBD1. Trimming took 4 bases from V and 6 from J; bases not matched to a gene: 3. The CDR3 contains 14 residues. Looked up from germline, CDR1 is MNHNY and CDR2 is SVGAGI (reference sequence). The CDR3 sequence is CASSFRDSNSPLHF. Here the CDR3 DNA reads TGTGCCAGCAGTTTCCGGGACAGTAATTCACCCCTCCACTTT.

The chain joins TRBV30 to TRBJ2-1; 8 positions match TRBD1. Germline V gene data show CDR1 as GTSNPN and CDR2 as SVGIG (reference sequence). The ends lost 2 bases at V and 4 bases at J; junction bases unmatched: 16. CDR3 length: 18 amino acids. The CDR3 DNA is TGTGCCTGGAGTCCCCCTTCACAGGGGGGCATTAGGTACAATGAGCAGTTCTTC. The encoded protein is CAWSPPSQGGIRYNEQFF.

J is TRBJ1-2 and V is TRBV18; 7 bases map to TRBD1. The CDR3 length is 15 residues. Germline CDR1 reads KGHSH; CDR2 reads LQKENI. Germline trimming cut 2 bases from V and 4 bases from J; bases unmatched to any gene: 7. The CDR3 nucleotides are TGTGCCAGCTCACCATCGGACAGGTCCCCCTATGGCTACACCTTC. Translating gives CASSPSDRSPYGYTF.

The genes are TRBV19 and TRBJ1-5; no reliable D call. This CDR3 has 13 amino acids. Per germline, CDR1 LNHDA and CDR2 SQIVND (reference sequence). V lost 7 bases and J 5 bases, leaving 12 bases between the germline ends. The CDR3 spells CASTLEGHQPQHF. For the CDR3, the DNA is TGTGCCAGTACCTTGGAGGGCCATCAGCCCCAGCATTTT. The full variable domain, rest sourced from reference TRBV19 and TRBJ1-5, is DGGITQSPKYLFRKEGQNVTLSCEQNLNHDAMYWYRQDPGQGLRLIYYSQIVNDFQKGDIAEGYSVSREKKESFPLTVTSAQKNPTAFYLCASTLEGHQPQHFGDGTRLSIL.

J is TRBJ1-1 and V is TRBV27; D not certain. Between the trimmed V and J ends, which lost 5 bases and 0 bases, there was a span of 16 bases. Germline CDR1 reads MNHEY; CDR2 reads SMNVEV (reference sequence). The CDR3 has 16 amino acids. This CDR3 reads CASSSRLNVMNTEAFF. The DNA for the CDR3 is TGTGCCAGCAGTAGTAGACTCAACGTTATGAACACTGAAGCTTTCTTT.